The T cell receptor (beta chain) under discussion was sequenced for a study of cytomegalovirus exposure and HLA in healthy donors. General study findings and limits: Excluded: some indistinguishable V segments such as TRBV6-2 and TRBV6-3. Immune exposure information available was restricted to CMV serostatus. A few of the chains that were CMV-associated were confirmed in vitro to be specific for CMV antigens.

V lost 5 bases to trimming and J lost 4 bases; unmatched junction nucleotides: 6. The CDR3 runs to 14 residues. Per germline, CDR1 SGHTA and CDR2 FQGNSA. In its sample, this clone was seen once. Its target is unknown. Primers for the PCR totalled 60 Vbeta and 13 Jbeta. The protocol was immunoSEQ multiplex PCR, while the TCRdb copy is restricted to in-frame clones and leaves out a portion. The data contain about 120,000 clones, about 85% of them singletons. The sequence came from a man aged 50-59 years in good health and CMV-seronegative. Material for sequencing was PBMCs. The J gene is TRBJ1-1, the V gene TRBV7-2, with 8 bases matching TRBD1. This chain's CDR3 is CASSAQTGGTEAFF. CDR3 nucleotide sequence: TGTGCCAGCAGCGCACAAACAGGGGGCACTGAAGCTTTCTTT.